This record covers a single TCR beta chain. The antigen remains undetermined. Germline CDR1 and CDR2: MGHRA and YSYEKL. J gave up 3 bases and V 10 bases, and 5 bases lay outside the gene matches. This CDR3 has 13 residues. In the naive CD8 group, cells lacked CD45RO and were positively selected for CCR7, so terminally differentiated effector memory CD45RA+ cells were left out. These data come from a study of shared clonotypes between healthy human individuals. Study at large: Each donor's CD4 naive and CD4 memory cells filled three plates apiece, CD8 naive two, and CD8 memory one.

Points from the study as a whole: Represented diversity (both genetic and exposure-history) was limited by the small number of donors. Only blood was sampled, and tissue TCR repertoires likely differ from blood ones. Around 5.4% of naive CD4 clonotypes were common to a handful of donors.

TCRdb's table, derived via immunoSEQ multiplex PCR, lists solely in-frame clones and lacks some. The sample contains just over 2,000,000 clones, approximately 94% of which appear only once. Input material: naive CD8+ T cells sorted from blood. The source is a young man in good health. This rearrangement joins TRBV4-1 to TRBJ2-5, with 10 bases identical to TRBD1. CDR3 amino acids: CATRGQGEETQYF. The CDR3 nucleotides read TGCGCCACTCGCGGACAGGGGGAAGAGACCCAGTACTTC.